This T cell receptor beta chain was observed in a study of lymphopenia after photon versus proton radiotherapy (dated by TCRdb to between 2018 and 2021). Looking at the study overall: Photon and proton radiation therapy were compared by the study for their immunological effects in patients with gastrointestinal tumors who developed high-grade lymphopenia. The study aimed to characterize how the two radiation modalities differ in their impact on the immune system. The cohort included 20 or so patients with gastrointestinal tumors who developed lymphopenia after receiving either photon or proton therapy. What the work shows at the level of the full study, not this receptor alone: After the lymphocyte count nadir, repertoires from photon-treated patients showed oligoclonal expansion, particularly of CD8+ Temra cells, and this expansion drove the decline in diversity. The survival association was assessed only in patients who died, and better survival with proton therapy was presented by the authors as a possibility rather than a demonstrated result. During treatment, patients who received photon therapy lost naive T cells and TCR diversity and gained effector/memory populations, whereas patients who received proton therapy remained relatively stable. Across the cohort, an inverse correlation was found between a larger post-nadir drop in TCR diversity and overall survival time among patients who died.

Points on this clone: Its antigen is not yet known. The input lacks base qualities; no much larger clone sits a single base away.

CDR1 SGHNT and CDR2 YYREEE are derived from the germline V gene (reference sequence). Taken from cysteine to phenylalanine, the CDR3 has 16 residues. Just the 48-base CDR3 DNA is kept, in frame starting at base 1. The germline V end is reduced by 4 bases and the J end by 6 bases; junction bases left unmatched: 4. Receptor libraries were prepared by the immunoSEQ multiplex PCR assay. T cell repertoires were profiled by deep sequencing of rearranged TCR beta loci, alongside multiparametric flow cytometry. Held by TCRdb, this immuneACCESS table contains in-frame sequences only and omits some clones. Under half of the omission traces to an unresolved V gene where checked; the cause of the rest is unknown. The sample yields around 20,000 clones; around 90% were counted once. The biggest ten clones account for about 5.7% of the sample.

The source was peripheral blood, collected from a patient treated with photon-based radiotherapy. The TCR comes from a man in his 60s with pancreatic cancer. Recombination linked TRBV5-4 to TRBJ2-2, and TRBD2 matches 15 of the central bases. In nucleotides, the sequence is TGTGCCAGCAGCCCACGGACTAGCGGGGGGGCCGGGGAGCTGTTTTTT. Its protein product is CASSPRTSGGAGELFF.